This T cell receptor beta chain stems from a study of blood T cell repertoires in COVID-19. In the study overall: Sources were T cells, B-cell-depleted T cells, or PBMCs; the material itself was cDNA or gDNA.

Study processing details: Nucleated cell number was recorded as an estimate derived from reference gene primer amplification. Generated by immunoSEQ multiplex PCR, the TCRdb table keeps only in-frame clones and is missing some. Clonal size and the V and J genes are those of that table, whereas D and trimming came from the DNA. The profile shows about 290,000 clones, approximately 80% of them singletons. This CDR3 has 12 residues. V was shortened by 3 bases and J by 10 bases, with 13 bases between the two germline ends. From germline, CDR1 is SGDLS and CDR2 YYNGEE. Input material: peripheral blood. V usage is TRBV9 and J usage is TRBJ1-1; D uncertain. The TCR originated in a woman aged 45 to 65 with active or convalescent COVID-19. The CDR3 nucleotides are TGTGCCAGCAGCGCGGAGCCATCGAGAGCTTTCTTT. It is translated as CASSAEPSRAFF.